These T cell receptor beta chains were read from a single sample in a study of blood T cells in healthy people across ages. Each CDR3 protein gets one entry after TCRdb re-called the 5' RACE reads with MiXCR. This table has roughly 800,000 distinct CDR3 sequences, roughly 25% appearing once. These data were also filed under a second study, of T cells of mothers and their children.

The source material was blood. Source of these receptors: a boy aged 5-17 years in good health. CDR3s include the opening cysteine and the closing phenylalanine or tryptophan. Fields, in order: clone size, J gene, D gene, V gene, CDR3 DNA, CDR3 protein. A D gene is named only where the DNA matches it firmly. The size of a clone is reported for some rows only, either as once, few or many, or as a class for expanded clones.

NA | TRBJ2-5 | TRBD1 | TRBV11-3 | TGTGCCAGCAGCTTAGATCCGCGGCTGGCGGACAGGGAGATCCAAGAGACCCAGTACTTC | CASSLDPRLADREIQETQYF
few | TRBJ2-5 | TRBD2 | TRBV20-1 | TGCAGTGCTAGTGAACTAGCGGTATACCAAGAGACCCAGTACTTC | CSASELAVYQETQYF
NA | TRBJ1-1 | NA | TRBV4-3 | TGCGCCAGCAGCCCCGCCGGACAGTCTCTCAGCACTGAAGCTTTCTTT | CASSPAGQSLSTEAFF
NA | TRBJ1-5 | NA | TRBV24-1 | TGTGCCACCGCCATCGGGGAGGAGCCCCAGCATTTT | CATAIGEEPQHF
few | TRBJ1-4 | TRBD1 | TRBV7-9 | TGTGCCAGCAGCTTTTCCCGCGCGACCCCGGGACAGGAGAATGAAAAACTGTTTTTT | CASSFSRATPGQENEKLFF
many | TRBJ1-2 | NA | TRBV5-1 | TGCGCCAGCAGCACGGATGGGGGCGCCTTTGGCTACACCTTC | CASSTDGGAFGYTF
many | TRBJ2-4 | NA | TRBV29-1 | TGCAGCGTTGTATCAGGGTTTCACATTCAGTACTTC | CSVVSGFHIQYF
few | TRBJ2-1 | TRBD2 | TRBV11-2 | TGTGCCAGCAGCTTAAGGGGGACTAGCGGATACAATGAGCAGTTCTTC | CASSLRGTSGYNEQFF
NA | TRBJ2-3 | NA | TRBV20-1 | TGCAGTGCTGCCCAAAGGGGGTCCATTTATAGCACAGATACGCAGTATTTT | CSAAQRGSIYSTDTQYF
NA | TRBJ2-1 | NA | TRBV12-3/TRBV12-4 | TGTGCCAGCAGTTTAGTATGGGATAGATCAGTTAATGAGCAGTTCTTC | CASSLVWDRSVNEQFF
NA | TRBJ2-3 | NA | TRBV12-5 | TGTGCTAGTGTCCCCACAGATACGCAGTATTTT | CASVPTDTQYF
NA | TRBJ2-1 | NA | TRBV24-1 | TGTGCCACCAGGGGCTCCGGGCACAATGAGCAGTTCTTC | CATRGSGHNEQFF
NA | TRBJ1-6 | TRBD1 | TRBV4-1 | TGCGCCAGCAGTCGAAACAGGGGTGGTGATTCACCCCTCCACTTT | CASSRNRGGDSPLHF
NA | TRBJ1-2 | TRBD1 | TRBV6-5 | TGTGCCAGCACCAAGGGACAGGGGGTGTACGGCTACACCTTC | CASTKGQGVYGYTF
NA | TRBJ2-7 | NA | TRBV25-1 | TGTGCCAGCAGTGAATGGGGGTCTCACAAGTCCTACGAGCAGTACTTC | CASSEWGSHKSYEQYF
NA | TRBJ1-6 | TRBD1 | TRBV12-3/TRBV12-4 | TGTGCCAGCAGTTTTACCGGGACAGGGAATTCACCCCTCCACTTT | CASSFTGTGNSPLHF
few | TRBJ2-1 | NA | TRBV3-1 | TGTGCCAGCAGAGGGGGTAGCTCCTACAATGAGCAGTTCTTC | CASRGGSSYNEQFF
few | TRBJ2-5 | NA | TRBV5-1 | TGCGCCAGCAAGGAACAGGATTTAGAGACCCAGTACTTC | CASKEQDLETQYF
few | TRBJ2-7 | TRBD1 | TRBV29-1 | TGCAGCGTCGCAGACAGGGGGAGCGAGCAGTACTTC | CSVADRGSEQYF
NA | TRBJ2-4 | NA | TRBV20-1 | TGCAGTGCTAGCTGGGAGCACGAAAACATTCAGTACTTC | CSASWEHENIQYF
NA | TRBJ2-5 | TRBD2 | TRBV20-1 | TGCAGTGCTAGAGATCGGAATAGCGGGGGTGAGACCCAGTACTTC | CSARDRNSGGETQYF
few | TRBJ2-5 | TRBD2 | TRBV3-1 | TGTGCCAGCAGCCAAGAGCGGGGGATAAAAGAGACCCAGTACTTC | CASSQERGIKETQYF
few | TRBJ2-3 | NA | TRBV7-8 | TGTGCCAACAGCTTAGGGTCAGATACGCAGTATTTT | CANSLGSDTQYF
few | TRBJ1-2 | NA | TRBV11-2 | TGTGCCAGCAGCTTAGGTATAGGTTTAATCTATGGCTACACCTTC | CASSLGIGLIYGYTF
NA | TRBJ1-1 | NA | TRBV4-3 | TGCGCCAGCAGCCAAGATTTAGTGGTGAACACTGAAGCTTTCTTT | CASSQDLVVNTEAFF
once | TRBJ2-3 | NA | TRBV3-1 | TGTGCCAGCAGCCAACGGTCTTGGGGAGATACGCAGTATTTT | CASSQRSWGDTQYF
few | TRBJ2-1 | NA | TRBV25-1 | TGTGCCAGCAGTGAGGACGGATACAATGAGCAGTTCTTC | CASSEDGYNEQFF
NA | TRBJ2-1 | TRBD2 | TRBV10-3 | TGTGCCATCAGTGATGGACTAGCCTACTACAAGGAGCAGTTCTTC | CAISDGLAYYKEQFF
NA | TRBJ1-6 | NA | TRBV28 | TGTGCCAGCAGGGGTTCGAGCTCCTATAATTCACCCCTCCACTTT | CASRGSSSYNSPLHF
few | TRBJ2-5 | NA | TRBV27 | TGTGCCAGCAGTGCCCTAGGGAACCAAGAGACCCAGTACTTC | CASSALGNQETQYF
few | TRBJ1-2 | NA | TRBV6-2/TRBV6-3 | TGTGCCAGCAGTGGGGCTGGGGACGGCTATGGCTACACCTTC | CASSGAGDGYGYTF
NA | TRBJ2-2 | NA | TRBV12-3/TRBV12-4 | TGTGCCAGCAGCCCCCAGGTGCTTTTAGCACAAAACACCGGGGAGCTGTTTTTT | CASSPQVLLAQNTGELFF
few | TRBJ2-1 | TRBD2 | TRBV5-1 | TGCGCCAGCAGCCCCGTCGTCGGGAGGGCCCAGGCTGAGCAGTTCTTC | CASSPVVGRAQAEQFF
few | TRBJ1-1 | NA | TRBV3-1 | TGTGCCAGCAGCCAAGTTGCGCCCCCGTCGGGTACTGAAGCTTTCTTT | CASSQVAPPSGTEAFF
once | TRBJ2-3 | NA | TRBV5-8 | TGTGCCAGCAGCGCCGATTCAGTCGCAGATACGCAGTATTTT | CASSADSVADTQYF
few | TRBJ2-7 | TRBD1 | TRBV25-1 | TGTGCCAGCAGCCTGACAGGGGTGATCCACGAGCAGTACTTC | CASSLTGVIHEQYF
NA | TRBJ1-4 | TRBD1 | TRBV6-5 | TGTGCCAGCAGTTCGGGACAGAAGGGGGAAAAACTGTTTTTT | CASSSGQKGEKLFF
few | TRBJ1-5 | TRBD1 | TRBV15 | TGTGCCACCAGCGAGGGGACAGCCCGCAATCAGCCCCAGCATTTT | CATSEGTARNQPQHF
NA | TRBJ2-5 | TRBD1 | TRBV20-1 | TGCAGTGCTGACAGGGATGGTAATGGGGAGACCCAGTACTTC | CSADRDGNGETQYF
few | TRBJ2-5 | NA | TRBV29-1 | TGCAGCGTTCATCCCAGCGGGACACAAGAGACCCAGTACTTC | CSVHPSGTQETQYF
few | TRBJ1-5 | NA | TRBV12-3/TRBV12-4 | TGTGCCAGCACCCATGGACTACAGCCCCAGCATTTT | CASTHGLQPQHF
few | TRBJ2-7 | TRBD2 | TRBV15 | TGTGCCACCAGCAGGCTCCCTAACGCGGGGAGGGAGTACGAGCAGTACTTC | CATSRLPNAGREYEQYF
few | TRBJ2-6 | NA | TRBV12-3/TRBV12-4 | TGTGCCAGCAGGTCTATAGAGGGATCTGGGGCCAACGTCCTGACTTTC | CASRSIEGSGANVLTF
few | TRBJ2-4 | NA | TRBV24-1 | TGTGCCACCAGTGATGTGGGAGGACAGCCACCTCTAGCCAAAAACATTCAGTACTTC | CATSDVGGQPPLAKNIQYF
NA | TRBJ1-2 | NA | TRBV10-3 | TGTGCCATCAGCGCCCTATGGAAGATGGACTATGGCTACACCTTC | CAISALWKMDYGYTF
few | TRBJ2-4 | TRBD1 | TRBV7-9 | TGTGCCAGCAGCCCCAGACAGGGGAAGGGGAACATTCAGTACTTC | CASSPRQGKGNIQYF
few | TRBJ2-1 | NA | TRBV20-1 | TGCAGTGCTAGAGAGGACTACTACAATGAGCAGTTCTTC | CSAREDYYNEQFF